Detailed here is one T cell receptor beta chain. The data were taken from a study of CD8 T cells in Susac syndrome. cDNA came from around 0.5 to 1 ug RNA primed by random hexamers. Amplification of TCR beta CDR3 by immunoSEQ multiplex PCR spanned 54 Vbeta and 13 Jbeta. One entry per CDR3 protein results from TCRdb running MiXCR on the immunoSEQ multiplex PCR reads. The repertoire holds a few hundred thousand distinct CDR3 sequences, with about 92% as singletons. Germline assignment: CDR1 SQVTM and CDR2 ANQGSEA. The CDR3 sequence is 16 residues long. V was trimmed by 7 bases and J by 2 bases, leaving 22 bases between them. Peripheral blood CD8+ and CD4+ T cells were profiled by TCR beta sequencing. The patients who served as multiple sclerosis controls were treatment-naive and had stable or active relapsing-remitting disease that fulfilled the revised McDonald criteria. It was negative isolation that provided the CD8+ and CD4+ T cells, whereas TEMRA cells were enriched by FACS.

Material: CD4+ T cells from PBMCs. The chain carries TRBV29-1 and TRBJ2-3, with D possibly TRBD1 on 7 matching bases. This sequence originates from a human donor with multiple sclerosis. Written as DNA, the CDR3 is TGCAGCGCCTCGACAGGGTGGGGAGGTGACACAGATACGCAGTATTTT. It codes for CSASTGWGGDTDTQYF.